This T cell receptor (beta chain) was profiled in a study of blood T cell repertoires in COVID-19. The overall study: T cells, B-cell-depleted T cells, or PBMCs provided the cDNA or gDNA that served as material.

Libraries were prepared by immunoSEQ multiplex PCR; TCRdb keeps only in-frame clonotypes and omits some of them. The sample consists of fewer than 200,000 clones, over 85% of them appearing once. CDR3 length: 12 residues. Trimming removed 5 bases at V and 8 bases at J, with 9 bases between. Germline CDR1 SGHAT, CDR2 FQNNGV. This receptor was obtained from a woman aged 45-59 years with acute or convalescent COVID-19. This sequence joins TRBV11-2 and TRBJ2-2; TRBD2 is a possible D gene (6 bases). The sample consisted of peripheral blood. The CDR3 loop is CASSPGGGELFF. CDR3 coding DNA: TGTGCCAGCAGCCCCGGGGGAGGGGAGCTGTTTTTT.